One sample yielded the 9 T cell receptor beta chains listed below, sequenced in a study of blood T cell repertoires in COVID-19. TCRdb's copy holds only in-frame clones and misses some; the assay was immunoSEQ multiplex PCR. The sample consists of about 280,000 clones, 83% of them appearing once. The source material was peripheral blood. All receptors come from a woman between 45 and 65 years old who had recovered from COVID-19.

The chain uses TRBV5-1 and TRBJ2-1, with 8 nucleotides matching TRBD2. The CDR3 totals 16 residues. V lost 4 bases, J lost 0 bases, and 6 bases stayed unmatched. Germline loops: CDR1 SGHRS, CDR2 YFSETQ. In DNA form, the CDR3 reads TGCGCCAGCAGCCTAATTAGCGGGGTCTCCTACAATGAGCAGTTCTTC. Its protein product is CASSLISGVSYNEQFF.

The chain carries TRBV27 and TRBJ2-1; TRBD1 might be the D (6 bases). Germline V gene sequence: CDR1 MNHEY, CDR2 SMNVEV (reference sequence). Trimming took off 8 bases at V and 0 bases at J, with 14 bases between the two ends. The CDR3 is made up of 15 amino acids. The CDR3 reads CASASQGPSYNEQFF. The CDR3 DNA sequence: TGTGCCAGCGCTTCTCAGGGGCCCTCCTACAATGAGCAGTTCTTC.

The V call is TRBV6-2 or TRBV6-3, the J call TRBJ2-2; 10 bases fit TRBD1. V dropped 5 bases and J dropped 5; count of bases not matched to a gene: 5. CDR1 is MNHEY, CDR2 SVGEGT, per germline. CDR3 length equals 15 residues. CDR3 in amino acids: CASSTRTGGTGELFF. CDR3 sequence (DNA): TGTGCCAGCAGTACCCGGACAGGGGGGACCGGGGAGCTGTTTTTT.

The count of this clone is one. The chain employs TRBV7-9 and TRBJ2-3, with D hard to call. This CDR3 has 15 amino acids. Germline CDR1 SEHNR, CDR2 FQNEAQ (reference sequence). V gave up 2 bases and J gave up 0 bases, with 9 bases separating them. The CDR3 reads CASSLHGASTDTQYF. The CDR3 nucleotides read TGTGCCAGCAGCTTACACGGTGCTAGCACAGATACGCAGTATTTT.

This sequence joins TRBV6-5 and TRBJ1-2; D may be TRBD1 (6 bases). V was clipped by 4 bases and J by 1 base, with 13 bases between them. The CDR3 is 15 residues long. Germline CDR1 MNHEY, CDR2 SVGAGI. CDR3: CASSFTGMINYGYTF. The CDR3 coding sequence is TGTGCCAGCAGTTTTACAGGGATGATTAACTATGGCTACACCTTC.

The gene calls are TRBV3-1 (or the pseudogene TRBV3-2) and TRBJ1-5; D is possibly TRBD1 (6 bases). The CDR3 covers 17 residues. Germline assignment: CDR1 LGHDT and CDR2 YNNKEL (reference sequence). Between the trimmed V and J ends, which lost 0 bases and 7 bases, there was a span of 19 bases. In nucleotides, the CDR3 is TGTGCCAGCAGCCAAGATAGAACAGGGAAGGCGGCCCAGCCCCAGCATTTT. It encodes CASSQDRTGKAAQPQHF.

V gene TRBV7-8 combines with J gene TRBJ1-6; 7 bases are shared with TRBD1. The germline V gene encodes CDR1 SGHVS and CDR2 FQNEAQ. J lost 2 bases, V lost 4 bases, and 11 bases had no gene match. CDR3 length: 18 amino acids. In DNA form, the CDR3 reads TGTGCCAGCAGCTCCCTCGACAGGGCATCCGCCTATAATTCACCCCTCCACTTT. Encoded protein: CASSSLDRASAYNSPLHF.

The chain has TRBV4-3 and TRBJ2-2; 8 bases map to TRBD1. CDR3 size: 18 residues. V gave up 5 bases and J gave up 4 bases; unmatched junction bases: 15. Per the germline V gene, CDR1 is LGHNA and CDR2 is YSLEER. CDR3 sequence: CASSSSYAGGAGTGELFF. For the CDR3, the DNA is TGCGCCAGCAGCAGCAGTTACGCAGGGGGCGCAGGCACCGGGGAGCTGTTTTTT.

The genes are TRBV7-9 and TRBJ2-7; 7 nucleotides agree with TRBD1. CDR1 is SEHNR, CDR2 FQNEAQ, per germline (reference sequence). The CDR3 length is 13 residues. Trimming took 6 bases from V and 4 from J; bases not matched to a gene: 6. CDR3 amino acids: CASSFRDSYEQYF. Written as DNA, the CDR3 is TGTGCCAGCAGTTTCCGGGACAGTTACGAGCAGTACTTC.